A selection of T cell receptor beta chains follows, all from one sample in a study of blood T cell repertoires in COVID-19. Repertoires were generated with immunoSEQ multiplex PCR, while TCRdb's copy carries only in-frame clones and drops some. Of over 120,000 clones detected, more than 75% appear once; the ten largest clones hold more than 6.5%. The sample taken for sequencing was peripheral blood. These receptors were collected from a woman aged 45 to 65 with active or convalescent COVID-19. Both conserved end residues are part of each CDR3. The D gene is left open where the match is weak. Only some rows state a clone size, as once, few, many or a class for expanded clones.

TRBV18	TRBJ1-5	few	TRBD1	TGTGCCAGCTCACCCCAGGGGGCTGAAGAGCCCCAGCATTTT	CASSPQGAEEPQHF
TRBV6-5	TRBJ2-7	-	-	TGTGCCAGCACCTGGGGCAGGGGCTACGAGCAGTACTTC	CASTWGRGYEQYF
TRBV3-1/TRBV3-2	TRBJ2-2	-	TRBD1	TGTGCCAGTGGGGGAGACAGGGATGACGGGGAGCTGTTTTTT	CASGGDRDDGELFF
TRBV6-5	TRBJ1-2	-	-	TGTGCCAGCAGTAGGGGCCCCCTGAGCGGCTACACCTTC	CASSRGPLSGYTF
TRBV2	TRBJ2-5	-	-	TGTGCCAGCAGCAAGGGGTCAAGCCAAGAGACCCAGTACTTC	CASSKGSSQETQYF
TRBV5-1	TRBJ2-3	few	TRBD2	TGCGCCAGCAGCTGGCCCTCCGGAGCGGGAAGCACAGATACGCAGTATTTT	CASSWPSGAGSTDTQYF
TRBV3-1/TRBV3-2	TRBJ2-2	-	-	TGTGCCAGCAGTCAGGAAGGGGCTGGAAACACCGGGGAGCTGTTTTTT	CASSQEGAGNTGELFF
TRBV10-3	TRBJ2-2	-	TRBD1	TGTGCCATTTCGGACAGGTCGAACACCGGGGAGCTGTTTTTT	CAISDRSNTGELFF
TRBV18	TRBJ1-2	-	TRBD1	TGTGCCAGCTCACCAGGGACAGGGTCTAACTATGGCTACACCTTC	CASSPGTGSNYGYTF
TRBV7-2	TRBJ1-5	-	-	TGTGCCAGCAGCTCAGACAGTAATCAGCCCCAGCATTTT	CASSSDSNQPQHF
TRBV4-3	TRBJ2-1	few	TRBD1	TGCGCCAGCAGCCTAGATTACAGGGGGCGATCCTACAATGAGCAGTTCTTC	CASSLDYRGRSYNEQFF
TRBV5-5	TRBJ2-1	-	TRBD1	TGTGCCAGCAGCTTAAGGGACAGGGCACACAATGAGCAGTTCTTC	CASSLRDRAHNEQFF
TRBV7-9	TRBJ2-7	-	-	TGTGCCAGCAGCACAAACTACGAGCAGTACTTC	CASSTNYEQYF
TRBV5-1	TRBJ1-2	-	TRBD1	TGCGCCAGCAGCCGGGGACAGGGCAACTTATTTTATGGCTACACCTTC	CASSRGQGNLFYGYTF
TRBV7-3	TRBJ2-3	once	TRBD1	TGTGCCAGCAGCCCCGGGACAGGGGGCCTAGCAGATACGCAGTATTTT	CASSPGTGGLADTQYF
TRBV30	TRBJ1-6	-	TRBD1	TGTGCCTGGAGGGTAGGGGGACAGAGCTCCTATAATTCACCCCTCCACTTT	CAWRVGGQSSYNSPLHF
TRBV6-2/TRBV6-3	TRBJ2-5	-	TRBD1	TGTGCCAGCAGTTACCCGAGTCGACAGGGGGCAGGAGAGACCCAGTACTTC	CASSYPSRQGAGETQYF
TRBV5-8	TRBJ2-7	-	TRBD1	TGTGCCAGCAGGAAGGACAGGGGGCCTTACGAGCAGTACTTC	CASRKDRGPYEQYF
TRBV5-1	TRBJ2-3	few	-	TGCGCCAGCAGCTTGGAGGGGTCAGATACGCAGTATTTT	CASSLEGSDTQYF
TRBV29-1	TRBJ1-2	-	-	TGCAGCGTTGTTGAAGGGGTTGGCTACACCTTC	CSVVEGVGYTF
TRBV18	TRBJ2-1	once	-	TGTGCCAGCTCACCACCGAATAGCGGCCAAGATTATGAGCAGTTCTTC	CASSPPNSGQDYEQFF
TRBV7-3	TRBJ2-1	-	TRBD2	TGTGCCAGCAGCTCTGATGGGACTAGCGGGAGCCGTGAGCAGTTCTTC	CASSSDGTSGSREQFF
TRBV7-2	TRBJ2-7	-	TRBD2	TGTGCCAGCAGCTTAGTCGGTAGCGGGTTATCCTACGAGCAGTACTTC	CASSLVGSGLSYEQYF
TRBV6-5	TRBJ1-2	-	-	TGTGCCAGCAACGCAGGCAACTATGGCTACACCTTC	CASNAGNYGYTF
TRBV6-6	TRBJ2-2	-	TRBD2	TGTGCCAGCACGGTAGCGGGAGGGCCCGGGGAGCTGTTTTTT	CASTVAGGPGELFF
TRBV27	TRBJ1-5	few	TRBD1	TGTGCCAGCAGTCCTCTCGTTGGACAGGGTAAGAGTAATCAGCCCCAGCATTTT	CASSPLVGQGKSNQPQHF
TRBV14	TRBJ2-1	-	-	TGTGCCAGCAGCCAAGATGGGGTCGGGGCGGGGTCTCCACACAATGAGCAGTTCTTC	CASSQDGVGAGSPHNEQFF
TRBV7-2	TRBJ2-2	-	-	TGTGCCAGCAGCCCAAGGGGATTTGGGGCCGGGGAGCTGTTTTTT	CASSPRGFGAGELFF
TRBV6-5	TRBJ1-5	-	-	TGTGCCAGCAGGTCCGGGGGGTACGGCAATCAGCCCCAGCATTTT	CASRSGGYGNQPQHF
TRBV6-1	TRBJ1-1	-	TRBD1	TGTGCCAGCAGTGAAGCCAACAGGGGAAAGGCTTTCTTT	CASSEANRGKAFF
TRBV5-6	TRBJ1-1	-	TRBD1	TGTGCCAGCAGCATCCGACAGGGATCTGAAGCTTTCTTT	CASSIRQGSEAFF
TRBV28	TRBJ1-2	-	-	TGTGCCAGCAGTTTCCTAGGCCTAGGCTATGGCTACACCTTC	CASSFLGLGYGYTF
TRBV10-3	TRBJ1-5	-	-	TGTGCCATCAGTGAAGAGGGCAGGAGCAATCAGCCCCAGCATTTT	CAISEEGRSNQPQHF
TRBV14	TRBJ1-1	-	TRBD1	TGTGCCAGCAGCCACGGGACAGGGGCAATCCCTGCTTTCTTT	CASSHGTGAIPAFF
TRBV7-9	TRBJ2-5	-	TRBD2	TGTGCCAGCAGCTTTGATCTTGTAGCGGGAGCGGAGACCCAGTACTTC	CASSFDLVAGAETQYF
TRBV7-2	TRBJ2-1	-	TRBD2	TGTGCCAGCAGCCGTCGGGGGGGCTCCTACAATGAGCAGTTCTTC	CASSRRGGSYNEQFF
TRBV7-8	TRBJ1-2	-	-	TGTGCCAGCAGCCTCTCCGACAGCTATGGCTACACCTTC	CASSLSDSYGYTF
TRBV5-1	TRBJ2-7	-	-	TGCGCCAGCAGCTGGGACTTTCCGAGCTCCTACGAGCAGTACTTC	CASSWDFPSSYEQYF
TRBV12-2	TRBJ1-6	-	-	TGTGCAAGTCGCTTGACCCGGGACAGGGGAGATAATTCACCCCTCCACTTT	CASRLTRDRGDNSPLHF